This is a list of T cell receptor beta chains from one sample in a study of blood T cell repertoires in COVID-19. Sequenced by immunoSEQ multiplex PCR; TCRdb stores in-frame clones only, minus some. Among fewer than 350,000 clones listed, approximately 83% were seen once. Sequenced input: peripheral blood. The receptors here all came from a woman in her thirties who had recovered from COVID-19. The CDR3 runs from the conserved cysteine through the conserved F or W. A D gene is named only where the DNA matches it firmly. Not all rows give a size; the values are once, few, many and, for expanded clones, a class.

d_gene: TRBD1
abundance: NA
v_gene: TRBV10-3
j_gene: TRBJ2-2
CDR3aa: CAISSGQTNTGELFF
CDR3nt: TGTGCCATCAGTTCGGGACAGACGAACACCGGGGAGCTGTTTTTT

d_gene: TRBD2
abundance: few
v_gene: TRBV4-2
j_gene: TRBJ2-7
CDR3aa: CASSQGTSGDSYEQYF
CDR3nt: TGTGCCAGCAGCCAGGGGACTAGCGGGGATTCCTACGAGCAGTACTTC

d_gene: NA
abundance: NA
v_gene: TRBV9
j_gene: TRBJ1-1
CDR3aa: CASSPQRSAEAFF
CDR3nt: TGTGCCAGCAGCCCCCAGAGGTCTGCTGAAGCTTTCTTT

d_gene: NA
abundance: NA
v_gene: TRBV7-2
j_gene: TRBJ2-7
CDR3aa: CASSPWTVNYEQYF
CDR3nt: TGTGCCAGCAGCCCCTGGACAGTAAACTACGAGCAGTACTTC

d_gene: TRBD2
abundance: NA
v_gene: TRBV20-1
j_gene: TRBJ2-3
CDR3aa: CSASLGGAGTDTQYF
CDR3nt: TGCAGTGCTAGTCTCGGGGGGGCGGGCACAGATACGCAGTATTTT

d_gene: TRBD2
abundance: NA
v_gene: TRBV9
j_gene: TRBJ2-5
CDR3aa: CASSVYPGGEETQYF
CDR3nt: TGTGCCAGCAGCGTATATCCGGGAGGGGAAGAGACCCAGTACTTC

d_gene: TRBD2
abundance: NA
v_gene: TRBV28
j_gene: TRBJ2-5
CDR3aa: CASSLAGVGETQYF
CDR3nt: TGTGCCAGCAGTTTAGCGGGAGTTGGGGAGACCCAGTACTTC

d_gene: NA
abundance: NA
v_gene: TRBV5-1
j_gene: TRBJ1-5
CDR3aa: CASRSDPGSDQPQHF
CDR3nt: TGCGCCAGCAGAAGTGATCCGGGGTCGGATCAGCCCCAGCATTTT

d_gene: TRBD1
abundance: NA
v_gene: TRBV11-2
j_gene: TRBJ1-2
CDR3aa: CASSSGTGGPNYGYTF
CDR3nt: TGTGCCAGCAGCTCAGGGACAGGGGGACCTAACTATGGCTACACCTTC

d_gene: NA
abundance: NA
v_gene: TRBV25-1
j_gene: TRBJ1-4
CDR3aa: CASSDSGIAGEKLFF
CDR3nt: TGTGCCAGCAGTGACTCCGGGATCGCCGGTGAAAAACTGTTTTTT

d_gene: NA
abundance: NA
v_gene: TRBV10-3
j_gene: TRBJ1-2
CDR3aa: CAISESEGNGYTF
CDR3nt: TGTGCCATCAGTGAGTCTGAGGGAAATGGCTACACCTTC

d_gene: NA
abundance: NA
v_gene: TRBV6-2/TRBV6-3
j_gene: TRBJ2-1
CDR3aa: CASSYGRTGRYNEQFF
CDR3nt: TGTGCCAGCAGTTACGGGAGGACAGGTCGCTACAATGAGCAGTTCTTC

d_gene: NA
abundance: NA
v_gene: TRBV28
j_gene: TRBJ2-7
CDR3aa: CASSSPESLSGTPYEQYF
CDR3nt: TGTGCCAGCAGTTCCCCGGAGTCCCTTAGCGGAACCCCCTACGAGCAGTACTTC

d_gene: NA
abundance: once
v_gene: TRBV5-6
j_gene: TRBJ1-6
CDR3aa: CASSGRQVSSYNSPLHF
CDR3nt: TGTGCCAGCAGCGGGCGACAGGTTAGCTCCTATAATTCACCCCTCCACTTT

d_gene: TRBD1
abundance: NA
v_gene: TRBV5-1
j_gene: TRBJ2-7
CDR3aa: CASSFKRDRGNEQYF
CDR3nt: TGCGCCAGCAGCTTTAAACGGGACAGGGGTAACGAGCAGTACTTC

d_gene: TRBD2
abundance: once
v_gene: TRBV29-1
j_gene: TRBJ2-3
CDR3aa: CSVEGLAGRTDTQYF
CDR3nt: TGCAGCGTTGAAGGGCTAGCGGGCCGCACAGATACGCAGTATTTT

d_gene: TRBD2
abundance: NA
v_gene: TRBV5-1
j_gene: TRBJ2-1
CDR3aa: CASRGLAVSYNEQFF
CDR3nt: TGCGCCAGCAGGGGACTAGCGGTGTCCTACAATGAGCAGTTCTTC

d_gene: NA
abundance: NA
v_gene: TRBV27
j_gene: TRBJ1-2
CDR3aa: CASGSGRGYGYTF
CDR3nt: TGTGCCAGCGGTTCCGGCAGGGGTTATGGCTACACCTTC

d_gene: NA
abundance: NA
v_gene: TRBV9
j_gene: TRBJ1-1
CDR3aa: CASSVALGGGTEAFF
CDR3nt: TGTGCCAGCAGCGTAGCCCTCGGCGGAGGCACTGAAGCTTTCTTT

d_gene: TRBD1
abundance: NA
v_gene: TRBV28
j_gene: TRBJ1-2
CDR3aa: CASGTEGGYTF
CDR3nt: TGTGCCAGCGGGACAGAAGGCGGCTACACCTTC

d_gene: NA
abundance: NA
v_gene: TRBV5-4
j_gene: TRBJ1-1
CDR3aa: CASSLAGFPGGTEAFF
CDR3nt: TGTGCCAGCAGCTTGGCCGGTTTTCCGGGAGGCACTGAAGCTTTCTTT

d_gene: TRBD1
abundance: NA
v_gene: TRBV30
j_gene: TRBJ1-2
CDR3aa: CASNRGIGYTF
CDR3nt: TGTGCCTCAAACAGGGGAATAGGCTACACCTTC

d_gene: TRBD1
abundance: NA
v_gene: TRBV13
j_gene: TRBJ2-7
CDR3aa: CASSLGGQGDHEQYF
CDR3nt: TGTGCCAGCAGCCTGGGTGGACAGGGGGACCACGAGCAGTACTTC

d_gene: TRBD1
abundance: NA
v_gene: TRBV7-9
j_gene: TRBJ1-5
CDR3aa: CASSLEGTGKNQPQHF
CDR3nt: TGTGCCAGCAGCTTAGAGGGGACAGGGAAGAATCAGCCCCAGCATTTT

d_gene: NA
abundance: few
v_gene: TRBV12-5
j_gene: TRBJ1-5
CDR3aa: CASGLVPPSIGWHF
CDR3nt: TGTGCTAGTGGTTTGGTACCTCCAAGCATCGGGTGGCATTTT

d_gene: NA
abundance: few
v_gene: TRBV28
j_gene: TRBJ2-7
CDR3aa: CASTEGSHTYEQYF
CDR3nt: TGTGCCAGCACGGAGGGCAGCCACACCTACGAGCAGTACTTC

d_gene: NA
abundance: NA
v_gene: TRBV7-3
j_gene: TRBJ2-7
CDR3aa: CASSLLGGTYEQYF
CDR3nt: TGTGCCAGCAGCTTACTGGGCGGGACCTACGAGCAGTACTTC

d_gene: NA
abundance: NA
v_gene: TRBV6-5
j_gene: TRBJ2-3
CDR3aa: CASKRSSTDTQYF
CDR3nt: TGTGCCAGCAAGCGCAGTAGCACAGATACGCAGTATTTT

d_gene: NA
abundance: NA
v_gene: TRBV6-2/TRBV6-3
j_gene: TRBJ2-7
CDR3aa: CASGSRAGASYEQYF
CDR3nt: TGTGCCAGCGGTTCGAGGGCAGGCGCATCCTACGAGCAGTACTTC

d_gene: NA
abundance: NA
v_gene: TRBV28
j_gene: TRBJ1-4
CDR3aa: CASSLGGVSGEKLFF
CDR3nt: TGTGCCAGCAGTTTAGGTGGGGTATCGGGGGAAAAACTGTTTTTT

d_gene: TRBD1
abundance: NA
v_gene: TRBV5-1
j_gene: TRBJ2-7
CDR3aa: CASSRTTGTDTYEQYF
CDR3nt: TGCGCCAGCAGCAGGACGACAGGGACAGACACCTACGAGCAGTACTTC

d_gene: NA
abundance: few
v_gene: TRBV7-9
j_gene: TRBJ1-1
CDR3aa: CAIGDRLNTEAFF
CDR3nt: TGTGCCATAGGAGACAGGTTGAACACTGAAGCTTTCTTT

d_gene: NA
abundance: many
v_gene: TRBV6-5
j_gene: TRBJ2-3
CDR3aa: CAGQLGQATDTQYF
CDR3nt: TGTGCCGGCCAGCTGGGCCAGGCCACAGATACGCAGTATTTT

d_gene: TRBD1
abundance: NA
v_gene: TRBV6-6
j_gene: TRBJ1-2
CDR3aa: CASRETGLGNYGYTF
CDR3nt: TGTGCCAGCAGAGAGACAGGGCTTGGAAACTATGGCTACACCTTC

d_gene: NA
abundance: NA
v_gene: TRBV13
j_gene: TRBJ1-2
CDR3aa: CASSLGGLYGYTF
CDR3nt: TGTGCCAGCAGCTTAGGGGGCCTCTATGGCTACACCTTC

d_gene: TRBD2
abundance: once
v_gene: TRBV11-2
j_gene: TRBJ2-7
CDR3aa: CASSWGLMYEQYF
CDR3nt: TGTGCCAGCAGCTGGGGACTAATGTACGAGCAGTACTTC

d_gene: NA
abundance: NA
v_gene: TRBV28
j_gene: TRBJ2-7
CDR3aa: CASSPSGARREQYF
CDR3nt: TGTGCCAGCAGTCCGTCAGGGGCTCGGAGAGAGCAGTACTTC

d_gene: NA
abundance: once
v_gene: TRBV10-3
j_gene: TRBJ2-2
CDR3aa: CAISRDSSNTGELFF
CDR3nt: TGTGCCATCAGTAGAGACAGTTCGAACACCGGGGAGCTGTTTTTT

d_gene: NA
abundance: NA
v_gene: TRBV2
j_gene: TRBJ2-5
CDR3aa: CAGSGVRETQYF
CDR3nt: TGTGCCGGATCAGGGGTCCGAGAGACCCAGTACTTC

d_gene: NA
abundance: NA
v_gene: TRBV15
j_gene: TRBJ2-5
CDR3aa: CATSRDPGYDETQYF
CDR3nt: TGTGCCACCAGCAGAGATCCCGGGTATGATGAGACCCAGTACTTC

d_gene: NA
abundance: NA
v_gene: TRBV11-2
j_gene: TRBJ2-2
CDR3aa: CASSLLRGVAGELFF
CDR3nt: TGTGCCAGCAGCTTACTCCGCGGGGTGGCCGGGGAGCTGTTTTTT

d_gene: TRBD2
abundance: NA
v_gene: TRBV28
j_gene: TRBJ2-5
CDR3aa: CASSSRTTRLAGETQYF
CDR3nt: TGTGCCAGCAGTTCACGCACAACCCGACTAGCTGGAGAGACCCAGTACTTC

d_gene: NA
abundance: NA
v_gene: TRBV7-6
j_gene: TRBJ1-1
CDR3aa: CASSLAPQGTEAFF
CDR3nt: TGTGCCAGCAGCTTAGCCCCCCAGGGCACTGAAGCTTTCTTT

d_gene: NA
abundance: NA
v_gene: TRBV7-9
j_gene: TRBJ2-7
CDR3aa: CASSQGRLAVYEQYF
CDR3nt: TGTGCCAGCAGCCAGGGGCGGCTAGCGGTCTACGAGCAGTACTTC

d_gene: TRBD1
abundance: once
v_gene: TRBV18
j_gene: TRBJ2-7
CDR3aa: CASKGQVSSYEQYF
CDR3nt: TGTGCCAGTAAGGGACAGGTGAGCTCCTACGAGCAGTACTTC

d_gene: TRBD1
abundance: NA
v_gene: TRBV19
j_gene: TRBJ1-2
CDR3aa: CASSSGWTGYNYGYTF
CDR3nt: TGTGCCAGTAGTTCTGGTTGGACAGGGTACAACTATGGCTACACCTTC

d_gene: NA
abundance: NA
v_gene: TRBV11-2
j_gene: TRBJ1-3
CDR3aa: CASSFGSSGGNTIYF
CDR3nt: TGTGCCAGCAGCTTTGGATCGTCAGGGGGAAACACCATATATTTT

d_gene: NA
abundance: NA
v_gene: TRBV10-3
j_gene: TRBJ1-5
CDR3aa: CAISTGNQPQHF
CDR3nt: TGTGCCATCTCAACAGGGAATCAGCCCCAGCATTTT

d_gene: NA
abundance: NA
v_gene: TRBV5-5
j_gene: TRBJ2-5
CDR3aa: CASSFKETQYF
CDR3nt: TGTGCCAGCAGCTTCAAAGAGACCCAGTACTTC